This TCR beta chain was observed in a study of Tregs in tolerant kidney transplant recipients (dated by TCRdb to between 2019 and 2020). General notes on the study: The study applied TCRbeta sequencing to find donor-specific regulatory T cells before combined kidney and bone marrow transplantation and then followed those same cells after transplant. In a few healthy controls, several methods of expanding Tregs specific for an allogeneic donor were compared by TCRbeta repertoire sequencing.

Including cysteine and phenylalanine, the CDR3 has 14 amino acids. The only DNA kept is the CDR3, 42 bases in frame from the first base. Sequences SGHRS (CDR1) and YFSETQ (CDR2) are obtained from the germline V gene. A distance of 11 bases separates the germline ends of V and J, which lose 2 bases and 4 bases respectively. Study-wide findings and limitations: Expanding Tregs with activated donor B cells appeared to identify the most biologically relevant and donor-specific TCRbeta repertoire. Biological reproducibility was not examined directly, but technical replication error appeared to be minimal. Because only a small number of patients were included, the study had limitations, and the results will need to be validated in larger populations as well as under other immunosuppression protocols.

Remarks on this clone: Its antigen remains undetermined. The input lacks base qualities; no much larger clone sits a single base away.

Thawed PBMCs were FACS-sorted into unstimulated Tregs (CD4+CD25+CD127-), CD4+ non-Tregs (CD4+CD25-), CD4 cells and CD8 cells. Blood from healthy controls was obtained either from healthy volunteers or as purchased buffy coats. Healthy control blood was processed to PBMCs by Ficoll density gradient and cryopreserved, and patient PBMCs were collected before and after transplant. For TCRbeta CDR3 sequencing, genomic DNA was extracted from sorted cells using the QIAGEN DNeasy Blood and Tissue Kit. High-throughput TCRbeta CDR3 sequencing, which included PCR amplification with bias correction and internal controls, was done commercially through immunoSEQ. As for how the authors treated the data: A unique productive TCRbeta sequence was defined by the CDR3 nucleotide sequence when primers matched, and otherwise by the CDR3 amino acid sequence together with the Vbeta and Jbeta genes. Sorting error was corrected by removing sequences shared between sorted populations at a frequency ratio of 2:1 or less, and the remaining shared sequences were assigned to the higher population. A sequence counted as donor-reactive if, in CFSE-low cells, the sequence had a frequency of at least 0.01% and was expanded at least 5-fold compared with unstimulated cells. Repertoire divergence was quantified by Jensen-Shannon divergence calculated from the top 100 TCRbeta sequences ranked by frequency. For any sample with multiple sequencing runs, sorting error was corrected in each run separately before the runs were pooled. TCRdb retrieved this table from immuneACCESS and kept in-frame rearrangements only. Not all clones are present; in checked studies, unresolved V genes account for under half, and no reason is known for the remainder. The DNA was the basis for D and trimming; V, J and clone size are from that table. This sample comprises some 100,000 clones, approximately 90% of them detected only once. Together, the top ten hold approximately 0.59% of the sample.

The clonotype comes from a human donor in good health. The V and J genes are TRBV5-1 and TRBJ2-3; the best D guess is TRBD1, with 6 bases matching. Sequenced material: CD4+ T cells from blood. The DNA sequence is given as TGCGCCAGCAGCTTATTACAGGGTGCAGATACGCAGTATTTT. It codes for CASSLLQGADTQYF.